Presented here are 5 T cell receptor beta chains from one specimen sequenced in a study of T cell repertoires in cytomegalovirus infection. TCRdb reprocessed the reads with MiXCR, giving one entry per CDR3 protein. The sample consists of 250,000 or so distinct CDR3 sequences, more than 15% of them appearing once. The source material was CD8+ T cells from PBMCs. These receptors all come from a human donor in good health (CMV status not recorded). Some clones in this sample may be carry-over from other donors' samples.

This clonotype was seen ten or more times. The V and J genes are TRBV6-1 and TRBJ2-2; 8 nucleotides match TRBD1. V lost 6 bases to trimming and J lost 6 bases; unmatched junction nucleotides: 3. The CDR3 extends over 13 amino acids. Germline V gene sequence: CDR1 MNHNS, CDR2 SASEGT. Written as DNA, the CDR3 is TGTGCCAGCAGGACAGGGGACCCCGGGGAGCTGTTTTTT. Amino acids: CASRTGDPGELFF.

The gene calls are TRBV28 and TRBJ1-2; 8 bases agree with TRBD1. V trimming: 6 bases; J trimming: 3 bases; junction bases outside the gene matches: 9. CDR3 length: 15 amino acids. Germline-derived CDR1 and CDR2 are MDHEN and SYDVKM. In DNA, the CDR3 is TGTGCCAGCAGACGAGAAGCAGGGGGCCACTATGGCTACACCTTC. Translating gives CASRREAGGHYGYTF.

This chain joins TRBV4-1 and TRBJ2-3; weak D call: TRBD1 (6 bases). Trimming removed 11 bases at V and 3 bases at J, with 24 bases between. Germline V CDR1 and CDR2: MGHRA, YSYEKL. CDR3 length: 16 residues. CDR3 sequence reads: CAPRGEGVSTTDTQYF. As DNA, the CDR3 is TGCGCCCCCAGGGGAGAGGGCGTGAGTACAACAGATACGCAGTATTTT.

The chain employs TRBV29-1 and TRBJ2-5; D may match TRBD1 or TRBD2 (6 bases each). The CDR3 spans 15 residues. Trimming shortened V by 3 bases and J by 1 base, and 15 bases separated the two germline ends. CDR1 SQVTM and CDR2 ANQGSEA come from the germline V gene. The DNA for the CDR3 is TGCAGCGTTGAGGTGCTGGGGGGCCCCCAAGAGACCCAGTACTTC. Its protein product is CSVEVLGGPQETQYF.

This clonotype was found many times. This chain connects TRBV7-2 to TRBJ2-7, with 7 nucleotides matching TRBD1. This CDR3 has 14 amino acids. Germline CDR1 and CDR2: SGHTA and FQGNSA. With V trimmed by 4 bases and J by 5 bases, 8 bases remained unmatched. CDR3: CASSSRQGPNEQYF. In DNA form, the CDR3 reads TGTGCCAGCAGCTCTAGACAGGGACCAAACGAGCAGTACTTC.